This T cell receptor (beta chain) was profiled in a study of blood T cell repertoires in COVID-19. CDR1 is LGHDT and CDR2 is YNNKEL in the germline V gene (reference sequence). The CDR3 covers 15 residues. The V segment lost 3 bases and the J segment 5 bases; nucleotides outside the gene matches: 5. With respect to this clone: This sample includes further DNA sequences coding for the same CDR3.

Original handling: Using reference gene primer amplification, nucleated cell counts were estimated. Sequencing used immunoSEQ multiplex PCR; TCRdb keeps in-frame clones, though not all of them. V and J calls and clone size are copied from that table; D and trimming were computed from the DNA. The sample lists about 320,000 clones, roughly 85% occurring once. Specimen: peripheral blood. The chain recombines TRBV3-1 (or the pseudogene TRBV3-2) with TRBJ2-1, with 9 bases lining up with TRBD2. This TCR came from a human donor in a cohort sampled during active COVID-19. The CDR3 sequence is CASSQGLAGNNEQFF. The CDR3 bases are TGTGCCAGCAGCCAGGGCCTAGCGGGGAACAATGAGCAGTTCTTC.